The TCR beta chain described here comes from a study of blood T cell repertoires in COVID-19 (dated by TCRdb to 2018 to 2021). In terms of the full investigation: Samples from collaborators originated in the United States, Italy and Spain and spanned both the acute and convalescent phases of COVID-19. The material from the prospective study consisted of cDNA or gDNA derived from T cells, B-cell-depleted T cells, or PBMCs. Deeply sampled blood TCRbeta repertoires from subjects exposed to, actively infected with, or recovered from COVID-19 were included in the dataset. The repertoires were released in a freely available public database intended as a resource for research on the immune response to SARS-CoV-2. The samples were drawn from two sources: the first 160 participants of the ongoing ImmuneRACE study, and 950 to 1,500 subjects contributed by 6 global collaborators. The sample metadata nearly always contained a de-identified subject ID, COVID-19 status, age in years and sex. HLA class I and class II types, where available, came from metadata supplied by the sample provider rather than from assay-based typing.

TCRbeta CDR3 regions were amplified from genomic DNA by means of the immunoSEQ Assay, a bias-controlled multiplex PCR. The authors' analysis ran thus. The number of nucleated cells in each sample was estimated by amplification of reference gene primers within the assay. To quantify the absolute abundance of each unique TCRbeta CDR3 rearrangement, sequence reads were collapsed and filtered. For each sample, productive Simpson clonality was calculated as the square root of Simpson's diversity index across productive rearrangements. Imported from immuneACCESS, the table was reduced by TCRdb to in-frame sequences with V and J called. These copies leave out some clones; in studies compared against another copy, an unresolved V gene accounts for under half, and the cause of the remainder is not known. Clone size and V and J calls were adopted from that table, with D and trimming inferred from the DNA. The sample contains 350,000 to 400,000 clones, around 89% of them found a single time. Clones ranked in the top ten supply over 0.9% of the sample.

Results the study describes overall, beyond this receptor: How much clinical and demographic metadata was included differed by source and by participant, and the metadata was provided uncurated.

At the junction V is shortened by 5 bases and J by 3 bases, with 8 bases in between. The CDR3 starts with the cysteine, ends with the phenylalanine, and has 13 residues. The sequence is cut down to CDR3 DNA, 39 bases in frame from base 1. The germline V gene gives CDR1 as MDHEN and CDR2 as SYDVKM. Participants in the prospective study were enrolled through a virtual design, were aged roughly 18 to 100 years, and lived in about two dozen United States geographic areas. In the prospective study, cohorts were assigned on the basis of participant-reported clinical history obtained from a screening survey and a study questionnaire. In the prospective study, whole blood, serum and a nasopharyngeal or oropharyngeal swab were collected from each participant by mobile phlebotomists. Over a 2-month period, participants in the prospective study had the option of providing additional blood draws and questionnaires. Before DNA extraction, blood samples from the prospective study were shipped at room temperature or frozen.

About this clone itself: Its specific antigen is unknown. No quality values exist for individual bases; no much larger clone is one base distant.

This TCR came from a young woman with acute COVID-19. The rearranged segments are TRBV28 and TRBJ2-1; the D segment could be TRBD1, given 5 matching bases. Sequencing input: PBMCs or T cells enriched from blood (not recorded which). This receptor has the CDR3 CASSPRDYNEQFF. The sequenced DNA: TGTGCCAGCAGTCCCAGGGACTACAATGAGCAGTTCTTC.